These 23 T cell receptor beta chains share one sample of origin, sequenced in a study of a mutant IDH1 vaccine in newly diagnosed glioma. No antigens are known for them. Produced via immunoSEQ multiplex PCR; TCRdb's table is partial and in-frame only. This sample yields tens of thousands of clones, of which roughly 61% are seen a single time; more than 4.5% belongs to the top ten. Time point specified: week 47, end of study. The investigators gave 300 ug of mutant IDH1 20-mer peptide in each vaccine dose, together with topical imiquimod. The sequencing used peripheral blood mononuclear cells (PBMCs), collected from a glioma patient whose treatment included an IDH1 peptide vaccine. Every receptor here comes from a middle-aged man with glioma. Some clones in this sample may be carry-over from other donors' samples.

Only a few counts were recorded for this clone. V and J are TRBV5-4 and TRBJ1-1; 7 bases map to TRBD1. Trimming removed 6 bases from V and 11 bases from J; junction bases left unmatched: 10. The CDR3 is 12 residues long. Germline assignment: CDR1 SGHNT and CDR2 YYREEE (reference sequence). The CDR3 loop is CASTPYQGVAFF. CDR3 bases: TGTGCCAGCACCCCATACCAGGGGGTGGCTTTCTTT. The complete variable domain, with remaining parts taken from reference TRBV5-4 and TRBJ1-1, reads ETGVTQSPTHLIKTRGQQVTLRCSSQSGHNTVSWYQQALGQGPQFIFQYYREEENGRGNFPPRFSGLQFPNYSSELNVNALELDDSALYLCASTPYQGVAFFGQGTRLTVV.

This clone was observed a few times. This rearrangement joins TRBV7-9 to TRBJ2-5; no clear D gene. The germline CDR1 and CDR2 sequences are SEHNR and FQNEAQ (reference sequence). The V end lost 4 bases, the J end lost 5 bases, and 11 bases lay between the germline ends. The CDR3 extends over 13 amino acids. As DNA, the CDR3 is TGTGCCAGCAGCTCGGTTGGTGGGGAGACCCAGTACTTC. It encodes CASSSVGGETQYF.

The chain combines TRBV5-4 with TRBJ2-3; TRBD2 agrees at 9 bases. The length of the CDR3 is 14 residues. Trimming took 4 bases from V and 6 from J; bases not matched to a gene: 6. The V gene's germline CDR1 is SGHNT and CDR2 YYREEE (reference sequence). CDR3 DNA: TGTGCCAGCAGCCCGGCGGGGGGGAGGGATACGCAGTATTTT. The encoded protein is CASSPAGGRDTQYF.

This rearrangement joins TRBV5-1 to TRBJ1-4; 7 bases are a match to TRBD1. CDR3 size: 16 residues. The J segment lost 8 bases and the V segment lost 4 bases, leaving 14 bases of the junction unmatched. Germline V gene data show CDR1 as SGHRS and CDR2 as YFSETQ. The CDR3 loop reads CASSHQAGTAHEKLFF. CDR3 coding DNA: TGCGCCAGCAGCCACCAGGCGGGGACAGCGCACGAAAAACTGTTTTTT.

This clone appeared many times. This chain connects TRBV6-1 to TRBJ1-1, with TRBD1 matching over 7 bases. Germline trimming cut 5 bases from V and 1 base from J; bases unmatched to any gene: 7. Per the germline V gene, CDR1 is MNHNS and CDR2 is SASEGT. The CDR3 contains 15 residues. The DNA of the CDR3 is TGTGCCAGCAGTTGGGACAGTGGGGAGAACACTGAAGCTTTCTTT. Translated: CASSWDSGENTEAFF.

The J gene is TRBJ2-7, the V gene TRBV29-1, with TRBD1 matching 8 bases. The trim removed 7 bases at V and 3 bases at J, leaving 14 bases unmatched. The CDR3 is 15 amino acids. The germline V gene has CDR1 SQVTM and CDR2 ANQGSEA. The CDR3 is CSAGGKGQDVYEQYF. CDR3 sequence (DNA): TGCAGCGCCGGTGGGAAGGGACAGGACGTCTACGAGCAGTACTTC.

The chain links TRBV6-6 to TRBJ2-2; unclear D gene. Deletions cut 5 bases from V and 6 bases from J, with 7 bases between. In germline, CDR1 is MNHNY, CDR2 SVGAGI (reference sequence). This CDR3 spans 12 amino acids. CDR3 protein: CASSVAAGELFF. The CDR3 nucleotides read TGTGCCAGCAGTGTTGCCGCCGGGGAGCTGTTTTTT.

The V call is TRBV2, the J call TRBJ1-4; D possibly corresponds to TRBD1 (6 bases). Trimming removed 4 bases at V and 8 bases at J, with 11 bases between. Germline CDR1 is SNHLY and CDR2 is FYNNEI. The CDR3 runs 13 residues. For the CDR3, the DNA is TGTGCCAGCAGTGGTCCGGGACAAGAAAAACTGTTTTTT. Its translation: CASSGPGQEKLFF.

The rearrangement links TRBV6-5 to TRBJ2-7, with TRBD1 matching over 7 bases. The germline V gene encodes CDR1 MNHEY and CDR2 SVGAGI. The ends lost 2 bases at V and 7 bases at J; junction bases unmatched: 8. This CDR3 region has 14 residues. In nucleotides, the CDR3 is TGTGCCAGCAGTTACCGGGACAGTCCCCGGGAGCAGTACTTC. Translation: CASSYRDSPREQYF.

This clone has at least ten counts. The chain links TRBV14 to TRBJ1-1, with D possibly matching TRBD1 (5 bases). V shed 5 bases and J shed 0 bases, with 10 bases lying between them. Germline V gene lookup returns CDR1 SGHDN and CDR2 FVKESK. This CDR3 contains 14 residues. CDR3 sequence (DNA): TGTGCCAGCAGCTGGACACTTATGAACACTGAAGCTTTCTTT. As protein: CASSWTLMNTEAFF.

This rearrangement joins TRBV9 to TRBJ1-3, with D possibly being TRBD1 (5 bases). The CDR3 has 16 amino acids. Germline V gives CDR1 SGDLS, CDR2 YYNGEE. Trimming took 4 bases from V and 4 from J, leaving 18 bases between them. This chain's CDR3 is CASSPRVGESGNTIYF. CDR3 DNA: TGTGCCAGCAGCCCCCGTGTGGGGGAGTCCGGAAACACCATATATTTT.

V usage is TRBV5-1 and J usage is TRBJ2-7; a possible D gene is TRBD1 (6 bases). Germline V gives CDR1 SGHRS, CDR2 YFSETQ. The CDR3 covers 14 residues. With 3 bases removed from V and 0 bases from J, the gap between germline ends came to 10 bases. The CDR3 DNA is TGCGCCAGCAGCTCACAGGGCAGCTCCTACGAGCAGTACTTC. Its protein product is CASSSQGSSYEQYF. Drawing the rest from reference TRBV5-1 and TRBJ2-7, the complete variable domain is KAGVTQTPRYLIKTRGQQVTLSCSPISGHRSVSWYQQTPGQGLQFLFEYFSETQRNKGNFPGRFSGRQFSNSRSEMNVSTLELGDSALYLCASSSQGSSYEQYFGPGTRLTVT.

The rearrangement links TRBV30 to TRBJ2-7; D is perhaps TRBD1 (6 bases). Germline V gene data show CDR1 as GTSNPN and CDR2 as SVGIG (reference sequence). The CDR3 covers 12 residues. Trimming removed 1 base at V and 4 bases at J, with 8 bases between. CDR3 DNA: TGTGCCTGGAGTGCAACAGGGTACGAGCAGTACTTC. This encodes CAWSATGYEQYF.

The chain joins TRBV6-5 to TRBJ2-7; D might be TRBD1 or TRBD2, each matching 7 bases. The V end was cut by 2 bases, the J end by 4 bases, with 12 bases between. Germline CDR1 MNHEY, CDR2 SVGAGI. There are 14 residues in the CDR3. The CDR3: CASSYGQGGYEQYF. In DNA form, the CDR3 reads TGTGCCAGCAGTTACGGCCAGGGGGGGTACGAGCAGTACTTC.

This clone came up a few times. The rearrangement uses TRBV6-5 and TRBJ2-7; D remains unclear. Between the trimmed V and J ends, which lost 5 bases and 2 bases, there was a span of 10 bases. The CDR3 sequence is 13 residues long. The germline V gene has CDR1 MNHEY and CDR2 SVGAGI. CDR3 nucleotide sequence: TGTGCCAGCAGTCAGGACGCGACCTACGAGCAGTACTTC. Translated: CASSQDATYEQYF.

There are a few counts of this clone. The junction does not match germline at one end; this may be a read error. The chain carries TRBV19 and TRBJ1-4; 7 bases fit TRBD1. The CDR3 is 11 amino acids. CDR1 is LNHDA, CDR2 SQIVND, per germline (reference sequence). Here the CDR3 reads CASTSPGQAPF. The CDR3 DNA is TGTGCCAGTACCTCACCCGGACAGGCCCCCTTT.

V gene TRBV5-8 combines with J gene TRBJ2-3, with TRBD1 as a possible D gene (6 bases). Trimming pared 5 bases from V and 4 bases from J, leaving 14 bases between. The CDR3 has 14 amino acids. Germline V CDR1 and CDR2: SGHTS, YDEGEE. CDR3 amino acids: CASSLQGNADTQYF. CDR3 coding DNA: TGTGCCAGCAGTTTACAGGGTAATGCAGATACGCAGTATTTT.

V is TRBV6-1 and J is TRBJ2-1; 11 bases align to TRBD1. This CDR3 contains 14 residues. Trimming cost V 10 bases and J 7 bases; bases outside gene matches: 9. In germline, CDR1 is MNHNS, CDR2 SASEGT. DNA for the CDR3: TGTGCCACCATCCGGGACAGGGGGAATAATGAGCAGTTCTTC. This gives the protein CATIRDRGNNEQFF.

This rearrangement joins TRBV5-6 to TRBJ2-5; 7 nucleotides line up with TRBD1. Losses at the gene ends were 0 bases for V and 5 bases for J; bases not matched to a gene: 7. The CDR3 runs 15 residues. The germline CDR1 and CDR2 sequences are SGHDT and YYEEEE. The CDR3 here is CASSLAPGGLETQYF. In nucleotides, the CDR3 is TGTGCCAGCAGCTTGGCCCCAGGGGGATTGGAGACCCAGTACTTC.

This clone appeared once. This chain joins TRBV5-1 and TRBJ2-2, with 7 bases that match TRBD2. From germline, CDR1 is SGHRS and CDR2 YFSETQ. The CDR3 has 14 amino acids. With V trimmed by 6 bases and J by 8 bases, 10 bases remained unmatched. The CDR3 reads CASTWSGVGGELFF. In DNA, the CDR3 is TGCGCCAGCACCTGGAGCGGGGTAGGAGGGGAGCTGTTTTTT.

The chain is built from TRBV18 and TRBJ1-1; no reliable D call. V lost 5 bases, J lost 6 bases, and 7 bases lay in between. This CDR3 is built from 11 residues. Germline assignment: CDR1 KGHSH and CDR2 LQKENI. The CDR3 sequence is CASSIGAEAFF. CDR3 nucleotides: TGTGCCAGCTCAATAGGAGCTGAAGCTTTCTTT.

This sequence joins TRBV30 and TRBJ2-3, with unresolved D. The CDR3 length is 13 residues. Germline lookup yields CDR1 GTSNPN and CDR2 SVGIG (reference sequence). The V end was cut by 0 bases, the J end by 4 bases, with 8 bases between. CDR3 DNA sequence: TGTGCCTGGAGTGTACCTGGGGCAGATACGCAGTATTTT. Translation: CAWSVPGADTQYF.

V gene TRBV13 combines with J gene TRBJ2-7; 8 bases match TRBD1. V trimming: 4 bases; J trimming: 1 base; junction bases outside the gene matches: 6. CDR1 and CDR2 (germline): PRHDT, FYEKMQ (reference sequence). The CDR3 spans 15 residues. CDR3 sequence: CASSSGQGHSYEQYF. CDR3 sequence (DNA): TGTGCCAGCAGCTCAGGACAGGGTCATTCCTACGAGCAGTACTTC.